Sequencing of this TCR beta chain was carried out in a study of tumor-infiltrating lymphocytes in localized non-small cell lung cancer. TCRdb's table, derived via immunoSEQ multiplex PCR, lists solely in-frame clones and lacks some. The repertoire holds around 9,200 clones, with 81% as singletons. The clonotype originates from a human donor with non-small cell lung cancer. The sequenced sample consisted of uninvolved lung tissue not adjacent to the tumor.

CDR3 residues: CASSVVSNYGYTF. CDR3 DNA sequence: TGTGCCAGCAGCGTAGTTTCTAACTATGGCTACACCTTC. This rearrangement joins TRBV9 to TRBJ1-2; no firm D call. Looked up from germline, CDR1 is SGDLS and CDR2 is YYNGEE. Trimming took 0 bases from V and 0 from J, leaving 3 bases between them. The CDR3 totals 13 residues.